Each of the 9 T cell receptor beta chains below was sequenced from the same sample in a study of breast tumors, draining lymph nodes, adjacent tissues. Each CDR3 protein is one row after TCRdb ran MiXCR on the multiplex PCR reads. Among approximately 130,000 distinct CDR3 sequences listed, roughly 20% were seen once. Breast cancer patients provided tissue from their axillary draining lymph nodes. The sequenced material came from axillary lymph node tissue. The receptors shown here come from a female donor with breast cancer. Some clones in this sample may be carry-over from other donors' samples.

This clonotype has a count of ten or more. This chain uses TRBV7-2 with TRBJ2-5, with no clear D. The J call is uncertain, as TRBJ2-3 better fits the DNA end. Germline V gives CDR1 SGHTA, CDR2 FQGNSA. This CDR3 is 11 amino acids long. This chain's CDR3 is CASSLTETQYF. The CDR3, as DNA: TGTGCCAGCAGCTTAACGGAAACGCAGTATTTT.

A word on this clonotype: Sequence at one end of the junction differs from germline and may be a read error. This chain links TRBV7-3 with TRBJ1-3; D may be TRBD1 (5 bases). The CDR3 has 14 residues. Germline lookup yields CDR1 SGHTA and CDR2 FQGTGA. Here the CDR3 DNA reads TGTGCCAGCAGCTTGACAGCCTCTGGAGACACCATATATTTT. It encodes CASSLTASGDTIYF.

This clonotype was recorded at least ten times. The chain couples TRBV6-5 to TRBJ2-3, with D tentatively TRBD2 (5 bases). Between the trimmed V and J ends, which lost 7 bases and 4 bases, there was a span of 15 bases. The V gene's germline CDR1 is MNHEY and CDR2 SVGAGI. The CDR3 totals 14 residues. Here the CDR3 DNA reads TGTGCCAGCAAAACGGGATGGCGGGCAGATACGCAGTATTTT. Translated, it gives CASKTGWRADTQYF.

This clonotype was seen repeatedly, ten times or more. The J gene is TRBJ1-4, the V gene TRBV13, with D possibly being TRBD1 (6 bases). This CDR3 spans 13 amino acids. In germline, CDR1 is PRHDT, CDR2 FYEKMQ (reference sequence). Between the trimmed V and J ends, which lost 5 bases and 7 bases, there was a span of 11 bases. For the CDR3, the DNA is TGTGCCAGCAGCATCCGAGGGGGTGAAAAACTGTTTTTT. Amino acid sequence: CASSIRGGEKLFF.

This clonotype was seen repeatedly, ten times or more. The V gene is TRBV19, the J gene TRBJ1-2, with D tentatively TRBD1 (5 bases). The germline V gene has CDR1 LNHDA and CDR2 SQIVND (reference sequence). V shed 3 bases and J shed 3 bases, with 17 bases lying between them. This CDR3 has 16 amino acids. The CDR3 here is CASSIQGGLSDYGYTF. The CDR3 coding sequence is TGTGCCAGTAGTATCCAGGGCGGATTGAGCGACTATGGCTACACCTTC.

This clonotype was seen ten or more times. The chain uses TRBV9 and TRBJ1-3, with D perhaps matching TRBD1 (5 bases). Trimming left V 3 bases short and J 0 bases short, with 10 bases between. The CDR3 extends over 15 amino acids. Germline CDR1 SGDLS, CDR2 YYNGEE. CDR3 in DNA: TGTGCCAGCAGCGAGGGACGGAGCTCTGGAAACACCATATATTTT. It translates to CASSEGRSSGNTIYF.

This clonotype was seen many times. The CDR3 DNA follows: TGTGCCTGGAGTAACATAGCGGGAGGTTACAATGAGCAGTTCTTC. The encoded protein is CAWSNIAGGYNEQFF. The chain couples TRBV30 to TRBJ2-1; 10 bases align to TRBD2. J lost 4 bases, V lost 2 bases, and 5 bases had no gene match. Germline V gene sequence: CDR1 GTSNPN, CDR2 SVGIG (reference sequence). This CDR3 has 15 residues.

Concerning this clonotype: A much larger clone differs from this one at a single base, so this may be a read error. V gene TRBV2 combines with J gene TRBJ1-2, with D perhaps TRBD1 (5 bases). This CDR3 comprises 13 residues. From germline, CDR1 is SNHLY and CDR2 FYNNEI. The CDR3 coding sequence is TGTGCCAGCAGATTGTCAGGGAACTATGGCTGCACCTTC. It translates to CASRLSGNYGCTF.

The gene calls are TRBV12-3 or TRBV12-4 and TRBJ2-3, with 7 bases identical to TRBD2. The V and J ends lost 3 bases and 2 bases, in that order; junction bases with no gene match: 8. The CDR3 has 16 residues. As DNA, the CDR3 is TGTGCCAGCAGTTTTAGTAGCGGGCTTATCACAGATACGCAGTATTTT. This codes for CASSFSSGLITDTQYF.